This passage covers 13 T cell receptor beta chains from one sample sequenced in a study of human T cells and chemical hapten exposure. Indicated time point: patch test 3, about 24 weeks after DPC sensitization. Treatment noted: therapeutic diphenylcyclopropenone sensitization with weekly scalp DPC. TCRdb recomputed calls from the RACE reads with MiXCR, one row per CDR3 protein. The sample shows tens of thousands of distinct CDR3 sequences, around 12% of them seen only once. The sample here was whole blood, taken in connection with sensitization to the hapten diphenylcyclopropenone (DPC). The receptors were gathered from a man younger than 45 with alopecia areata. Some clones in this sample may be carry-over from other donors' samples.

DNA for the CDR3: TGTGCCACCAGTGCCCTCCGGGGGACAGGGGCTCCCACCGGGGAGCTGTTTTTT. It encodes CATSALRGTGAPTGELFF. V usage is TRBV24-1 and J usage is TRBJ2-2, with 10 bases fitting TRBD1. Per the germline V gene, CDR1 is KGHDR and CDR2 is SFDVKD. V lost 5 bases and J lost 4; bases outside the gene matches: 12. CDR3 length: 18 residues.

This rearrangement joins TRBV3-1 to TRBJ2-7; D is unresolved. This CDR3 contains 13 residues. Trimming left V 9 bases short and J 1 base short, with 13 bases between. CDR1 and CDR2 (germline): LGHDT, YNNKEL (reference sequence). DNA of the CDR3: TGTGCCAGTACTGTTGGATCTTCCTACGAGCAGTACTTC. Its protein is CASTVGSSYEQYF.

This clonotype was seen many times. This sequence joins TRBV28 and TRBJ2-1; 10 bases are shared with TRBD2. V trimming: 6 bases; J trimming: 5 bases; junction bases outside the gene matches: 10. Germline CDR1 reads MDHEN; CDR2 reads SYDVKM. This CDR3 is 16 amino acids long. CDR3 bases: TGTGCCAGCAGCTACCATAGCGGGGGGTTGAACAATGAGCAGTTCTTC. Translation: CASSYHSGGLNNEQFF.

The J gene is TRBJ1-5, the V gene TRBV7-2; a weak D match, TRBD1 (5 bases). From germline, CDR1 is SGHTA and CDR2 FQGNSA. V gave up 0 bases and J gave up 6 bases, with 12 bases separating them. This CDR3 contains 15 residues. CDR3 coding DNA: TGTGCCAGCAGCTTAGCCCAAATTGGGGGTCAGCCCCAGCATTTT. Translated: CASSLAQIGGQPQHF.

The genes are TRBV6-6 and TRBJ1-2; possible D gene TRBD1, 5 bases. Trimming shortened V by 0 bases and J by 0 bases, and 14 bases separated the two germline ends. CDR1 and CDR2 from the germline V gene are MNHNY and SVGAGI (reference sequence). This CDR3 contains 17 residues. CDR3 in amino acids: CASSYSIFGAANYGYTF. The CDR3 region has the DNA TGTGCCAGCAGTTACTCGATTTTCGGGGCTGCTAACTATGGCTACACCTTC.

This clonotype was recorded at least ten times. The genes are TRBV18 and TRBJ2-7; 7 positions agree with TRBD1. V lost 1 base to trimming and J lost 4 bases; unmatched junction nucleotides: 16. The length of the CDR3 is 18 residues. The germline gives CDR1 KGHSH, CDR2 LQKENI. This CDR3 is CASSPLLITSGGQYEQYF. CDR3 sequence (DNA): TGTGCCAGCTCACCACTCCTCATAACGTCAGGGGGACAATACGAGCAGTACTTC.

The chain employs TRBV9 and TRBJ2-1, with 8 bases that match TRBD2. CDR1 is SGDLS, CDR2 YYNGEE, per germline. V gave up 4 bases and J gave up 0 bases; unmatched junction bases: 6. This CDR3 spans 16 amino acids. CDR3 region: CASSRTGTSSYNEQFF. The CDR3 DNA follows: TGTGCCAGCAGCCGAACCGGGACTAGCTCCTACAATGAGCAGTTCTTC.

This clonotype was recorded at least ten times. CDR3 sequence (DNA): TGTGCCAGCAGCTTAGGGGGACAGGGATTATACAATGAGCAGTTCTTC. This encodes CASSLGGQGLYNEQFF. This sequence joins TRBV7-6 and TRBJ2-1, with 9 bases lining up with TRBD1. The germline V gene encodes CDR1 SGHVS and CDR2 FNYEAQ. Losses at the gene ends were 1 base for V and 4 bases for J; bases not matched to a gene: 5. The CDR3 totals 16 residues.

This clonotype has at least ten counts. The chain uses TRBV5-6 and TRBJ1-5; 8 bases align to TRBD1. CDR1 SGHDT and CDR2 YYEEEE come from the germline V gene. The CDR3 consists of 16 residues. Trimming removed 5 bases from V and 6 bases from J; junction bases left unmatched: 13. As DNA, the CDR3 is TGTGCCAGCAGTCAACAGGGGGACCCCCTAATTCAGCCCCAGCATTTT. Translated: CASSQQGDPLIQPQHF.

In this sample, this clonotype turned up many times. J is TRBJ1-1 and V is TRBV7-9; no firm D call. V was cut by 6 bases and J by 4 bases, with 12 bases left in between. Per the germline V gene, CDR1 is SEHNR and CDR2 is FQNEAQ (reference sequence). The CDR3 spans 13 residues. In nucleotides, the CDR3 is TGTGCCAGCAGGGTCACGATTACCACTGAAGCTTTCTTT. Protein product: CASRVTITTEAFF.

This clonotype was counted between two and nine times. The chain joins TRBV28 to TRBJ2-7; D uncertain. From germline, CDR1 is MDHEN and CDR2 SYDVKM. Trimming took 2 bases from V and 4 from J, leaving 6 bases between them. This CDR3 spans 12 amino acids. The CDR3 sequence: CASSLSRYEQYF. The CDR3 DNA follows: TGTGCCAGCAGTTTAAGCAGATACGAGCAGTACTTC.

This clonotype showed up just a few times. V gene TRBV6-5 combines with J gene TRBJ2-7; the D gene is possibly TRBD2 (6 bases). Germline V CDR1 and CDR2: MNHEY, SVGAGI. CDR3 length equals 16 residues. Trimming shortened V by 0 bases and J by 4 bases, and 16 bases separated the two germline ends. The CDR3 DNA follows: TGTGCCAGCAGTTACTCGATCCGAAGAGGGAGGTACGAGCAGTACTTC. Residues: CASSYSIRRGRYEQYF.

Ten or more counts support this clonotype. This chain uses TRBV20-1 with TRBJ2-3; D is possibly TRBD2 (6 bases). The CDR3 spans 17 residues. Germline CDR1 is DFQATT and CDR2 is SNEGSKA (reference sequence). V was clipped by 7 bases and J by 0 bases, with 23 bases between them. CDR3 residues: CSGRDSRLVASTDTQYF. CDR3 DNA: TGCAGTGGAAGGGATTCAAGACTAGTAGCGAGCACAGATACGCAGTATTTT.